This is a list of T cell receptor beta chains from one sample in a study of beta chain features in type 1 diabetes. The table came from immunoSEQ multiplex PCR; TCRdb's copy has only in-frame clones and leaves some out. The sample contains about 210,000 clones, approximately 11% of which appear only once. Sequenced input: central memory CD4+ T cells from blood. These receptors all stem from a man in his late teens or twenties in good health. Both conserved end residues are part of each CDR3. A D gene is named only where the DNA matches it firmly. Clone size is not always given. Where it is, it says once, few, many or a class for expanded clones.

size | J | V | D | CDR3 | DNA
few | TRBJ2-1 | TRBV10-3 | - | CAISESTEGWAYNEQFF | TGTGCCATCAGTGAATCCACGGAGGGATGGGCCTACAATGAGCAGTTCTTC
- | TRBJ2-1 | TRBV11-2 | TRBD1 | CASSLGQGRDEQFF | TGTGCCAGCAGCTTAGGACAGGGTAGAGATGAGCAGTTCTTC
- | TRBJ2-7 | TRBV21-1 | - | CASSKGDEQYF | TGTGCCAGCAGCAAAGGGGACGAGCAGTACTTC
- | TRBJ2-7 | TRBV5-1 | TRBD2 | CASSYGLAGAFSYEQYF | TGCGCCAGCAGCTACGGACTAGCGGGCGCTTTCTCCTACGAGCAGTACTTC
few | TRBJ1-3 | TRBV30 | - | CAWSSRGNTIYF | TGTGCCTGGAGTTCACGAGGAAACACCATATATTTT
- | TRBJ2-3 | TRBV25-1 | - | CASKTDSTDTQYF | TGTGCCAGCAAGACAGACTCCACAGATACGCAGTATTTT
few | TRBJ2-1 | TRBV12-5 | - | CASGLTWGSLDNEQFF | TGTGCTAGTGGTCTGACGTGGGGATCCCTCGACAATGAGCAGTTCTTC
- | TRBJ2-2 | TRBV9 | TRBD2 | CASSYSGANTGELFF | TGTGCCAGCAGCTATAGCGGGGCCAACACCGGGGAGCTGTTTTTT
- | TRBJ2-1 | TRBV7-3 | - | CASSLGSYSSYNEQFF | TGTGCCAGCAGCCTTGGTTCGTATAGCTCCTACAATGAGCAGTTCTTC
few | TRBJ2-7 | TRBV28 | TRBD1 | CASTGQGHEQYF | TGTGCCAGCACCGGACAGGGCCACGAGCAGTACTTC
- | TRBJ2-7 | TRBV5-4 | - | CASSLQGNSYEQYF | TGTGCCAGCAGCTTACAGGGCAATTCCTACGAGCAGTACTTC
many | TRBJ2-2 | TRBV28 | - | CASSVHRAVNTGELFF | TGTGCCAGCAGTGTACACCGGGCCGTGAACACCGGGGAGCTGTTTTTT
few | TRBJ1-5 | TRBV15 | - | CATSRAYQPQHF | TGTGCCACCAGCAGAGCCTACCAGCCCCAGCATTTT
many | TRBJ2-4 | TRBV19 | - | CASSIRVGDIQYF | TGTGCCAGTAGTATACGGGTAGGGGACATTCAGTACTTC